The entry that follows covers one T cell receptor (beta chain) sequence. CDR1 and CDR2 from the germline V gene are LNHDA and SQIVND (reference sequence). The CDR3 has 17 amino acids. The V gene end was trimmed by 2 bases and the J gene end by 4 bases; junction bases not matched to a gene: 8. Measured with immunoSEQ multiplex PCR; TCRdb has only the in-frame clones, and not every one. The table records under 85,000 clones, around four fifths of them present only once. These data belong to a study of PD-1 blockade in mismatch repair-deficient tumors. The sequences come from peripheral blood, collected 2 weeks after starting pembrolizumab. The chain uses TRBV19 and TRBJ2-1, with 10 bases matching TRBD2. The receptor was isolated from an adult with mismatch repair-deficient cancer. CDR3 residues: CASSIPSGRGSYNEQFF. DNA for the CDR3: TGTGCCAGTAGTATACCTAGCGGGAGAGGTAGTTACAATGAGCAGTTCTTC.